The count of the clone carrying this TCR beta chain is one. This entry belongs to a study of cytomegalovirus exposure and HLA in healthy donors. Both 60 Vbeta primers and 13 Jbeta primers went into the PCR. Clones were sequenced by immunoSEQ multiplex PCR, and TCRdb holds only the in-frame ones, with some missing. The table shows 55,000 to 65,000 clones, with 83% occurring only once. Trimming removed 6 bases from V and 6 bases from J; junction bases left unmatched: 5. The CDR3 has 14 amino acids. The TCR comes from a human donor in good health. Material: PBMCs. The chain links TRBV6-7 to TRBJ2-1; 10 bases fit TRBD1. TRBV6-7 falls under the ORF class, with uncertain function. DNA of the CDR3: TGTGCCAGCAGAGGACAGGGGGTAGCCAATGAGCAGTTCTTC. This encodes CASRGQGVANEQFF.